Listed here are 29 T cell receptor beta chains from one sample, sequenced in a study of blood T cells in healthy people across ages (dated by TCRdb to about 2015). The library was obtained by 5' RACE. The sample was run on an Illumina HiSeq 2500. A second about 7 to 12 cycle PCR used a sample-barcoded 5' primer and a J-beta primer mix. TCRdb took the public reads, trimmed them with fastp at Q25, ran MiXCR for clone calling and kept in-frame beta chains. For every CDR3 protein sequence, its rows merge into one entry that carries the most common genes and DNA. The sample table holds about 940,000 distinct CDR3 sequences, of which about 48% were seen once. The ten largest clones represent around 15% of the sample. The sequencing sample was made of blood. The receptors originated from a young man in good health.

The chain recombines TRBV3-1 with TRBJ2-3; D call uncertain. CDR1 and CDR2 from the germline V gene are LGHDT and YNNKEL (reference sequence). The germline V and J ends were trimmed by 1 base and 6 bases, with 8 bases remaining between them. This CDR3 region has 13 residues. This CDR3 reads CASSQVSRDTQYF. The DNA for the CDR3 is TGTGCCAGCAGCCAAGTCTCGAGGGATACGCAGTATTTT.

The V and J genes are TRBV4-1 and TRBJ2-5, with 10 positions matching TRBD1. Per germline, CDR1 MGHRA and CDR2 YSYEKL. The V segment lost 4 bases and the J segment 4 bases; nucleotides outside the gene matches: 12. This CDR3 contains 17 residues. CDR3 sequence: CASSRDIDRGPRETQYF. For the CDR3, the DNA is TGCGCCAGCAGCCGAGATATAGACAGGGGGCCTCGAGAGACCCAGTACTTC.

This clonotype was observed many times. The chain recombines TRBV27 with TRBJ2-1; 11 bases are a match to TRBD2. Germline trimming cut 6 bases from V and 8 bases from J; bases unmatched to any gene: 9. This CDR3 is 15 amino acids long. Per the germline V gene, CDR1 is MNHEY and CDR2 is SMNVEV (reference sequence). CDR3 region: CASSPLAGARYEQFF. CDR3 nucleotides: TGTGCCAGCAGCCCACTAGCGGGGGCCCGCTATGAGCAGTTCTTC.

This clonotype was detected many times. The chain recombines TRBV7-9 with TRBJ2-6; D is possibly TRBD1 or TRBD2 (5 bases each). CDR1 SEHNR and CDR2 FQNEAQ come from the germline V gene (reference sequence). V lost 6 bases, J lost 2 bases, and 11 bases lay in between. CDR3 length: 15 amino acids. CDR3 DNA: TGTGCCAGCAGTTTATTGGGGGCTGGGGCCAACGTCCTGACTTTC. Protein: CASSLLGAGANVLTF.

This clonotype was counted only a few times. This sequence joins TRBV28 and TRBJ2-1; 8 nucleotides line up with TRBD2. This CDR3 is built from 16 residues. V shed 6 bases, J shed 7 bases, and the junction held 14 bases outside the gene matches. Germline values: CDR1 MDHEN, CDR2 SYDVKM. CDR3 residues: CASSPATVAGWNEQFF. The CDR3 DNA reads as TGTGCCAGCAGCCCCGCGACGGTAGCGGGGTGGAATGAGCAGTTCTTC.

This clonotype was observed a few times. V and J are TRBV7-3 and TRBJ1-2; 7 positions agree with TRBD1. Trimming cost V 3 bases and J 0 bases; bases outside gene matches: 7. The germline V gene has CDR1 SGHTA and CDR2 FQGTGA. The CDR3 is 16 amino acids. The CDR3 sequence: CASSLTGTEANYGYTF. The CDR3 region has the DNA TGTGCCAGCAGCTTGACCGGGACAGAAGCTAACTATGGCTACACCTTC.

This clonotype was observed a few times. The gene calls are TRBV6-5 and TRBJ2-1; tentative D call: TRBD2 (6 bases). From germline, CDR1 is MNHEY and CDR2 SVGAGI. Trimming pared 2 bases from V and 6 bases from J, leaving 14 bases between. This CDR3 contains 15 residues. CDR3 amino acids: CASSYNAGRVNEQFF. CDR3 nucleotide sequence: TGTGCCAGCAGTTACAATGCGGGGCGCGTCAATGAGCAGTTCTTC.

This clonotype was seen a handful of times. The gene calls are TRBV6-6 and TRBJ2-1, with D tentatively TRBD2 (7 bases). V lost 8 bases and J lost 6, with 14 bases in between. Germline CDR1 is MNHNY and CDR2 is SVGAGI (reference sequence). The CDR3 has 13 residues. CDR3 loop: CASAGGGGNEQFF. The DNA of the CDR3 is TGTGCCAGCGCTGGGGGCGGGGGCAATGAGCAGTTCTTC.

CDR3 in DNA: TGCGCCAGCAGCCAACCTCGAGACTACAATGAGCAGTTCTTC. Translated, it gives CASSQPRDYNEQFF. The gene calls are TRBV4-1 and TRBJ2-1; D unresolved. CDR3 length: 14 residues. Germline V gene data show CDR1 as MGHRA and CDR2 as YSYEKL. The V end was cut by 2 bases, the J end by 3 bases, with 8 bases between.

This clonotype is a singleton in its sample. The chain employs TRBV7-9 and TRBJ2-5; TRBD2 might be the D (6 bases). The CDR3 length is 12 residues. V was trimmed by 5 bases and J by 8 bases, leaving 12 bases between them. Per the germline V gene, CDR1 is SEHNR and CDR2 is FQNEAQ (reference sequence). This CDR3 is CASSQMAGTQYF. As DNA, the CDR3 is TGTGCCAGCAGCCAAATGGCGGGAACCCAGTACTTC.

The chain has TRBV6-2 or TRBV6-3 and TRBJ2-5, with D unresolved. The J call may be incorrect, as the DNA end agrees better with TRBJ2-7. The CDR3 has 13 residues. The germline V gene has CDR1 MNHEY and CDR2 SVGEGT. For the CDR3, the DNA is TGTGCCAGCAATCTACGGGCTCGGGACGAGCAGTACTTC. Translated: CASNLRARDEQYF.

This clonotype came up a few times. V gene TRBV2 combines with J gene TRBJ2-4, with TRBD2 as a possible D gene (6 bases). The germline gives CDR1 SNHLY, CDR2 FYNNEI. There are 12 residues in the CDR3. The V end lost 3 bases, the J end lost 9 bases, and 9 bases lay between the germline ends. This CDR3 is CASSEEGPIQYF. CDR3 in DNA: TGTGCCAGCAGTGAGGAGGGCCCCATTCAGTACTTC.

The chain employs TRBV14 and TRBJ2-1, with unresolved D. Trimming left V 0 bases short and J 6 bases short, with 9 bases between. CDR3 length: 14 residues. From germline, CDR1 is SGHDN and CDR2 FVKESK. The DNA for the CDR3 is TGTGCCAGCAGCCAAGAAGCCCGAAGCAATGAGCAGTTCTTC. As protein: CASSQEARSNEQFF.

The V call is TRBV20-1, the J call TRBJ2-7; D ambiguous. Germline CDR1 reads DFQATT; CDR2 reads SNEGSKA (reference sequence). The CDR3 length is 13 residues. Between the trimmed V and J ends, which lost 2 bases and 3 bases, there was a span of 11 bases. CDR3 nucleotide sequence: TGCAGTGCTAGAAGTCCGGCGTACTACGAGCAGTACTTC. Translating gives CSARSPAYYEQYF.

This clonotype was seen only a few times. The chain's CDR3 is CASTRTENTEAFF. The CDR3, as DNA: TGTGCCAGCACCCGGACGGAGAACACTGAAGCTTTCTTT. The genes are TRBV6-1 and TRBJ1-1; D not certain. CDR1 is MNHNS, CDR2 SASEGT, per germline. The CDR3 sequence is 13 residues long. V dropped 7 bases and J dropped 1 base, with 10 bases sitting between them.

The chain combines TRBV5-6 with TRBJ2-3; 9 nucleotides match TRBD1. The ends lost 4 bases at V and 1 base at J; junction bases unmatched: 10. Germline lookup yields CDR1 SGHDT and CDR2 YYEEEE. CDR3 size: 17 residues. CDR3 in DNA: TGTGCCAGCAGCGCTGGGGTGGACAGGGGCGGCACAGATACGCAGTATTTT. Protein product: CASSAGVDRGGTDTQYF.

This chain links TRBV7-9 with TRBJ2-7, with TRBD1 identical over 9 bases. The assigned J gene may be wrong: the sequence end matches TRBJ2-5 better. Germline CDR1 and CDR2: SEHNR and FQNEAQ (reference sequence). The CDR3 has 16 amino acids. CDR3 bases: TGTGCCAGCAGCTTAGTAAAGGGACAGGGAAAGGAGACCCAGTACTTC. It translates to CASSLVKGQGKETQYF.

The V gene is TRBV4-1, the J gene TRBJ2-3; tentatively, D is TRBD2 (5 bases). The CDR3 is made up of 16 amino acids. Germline lookup yields CDR1 MGHRA and CDR2 YSYEKL. The V end was cut by 1 base, the J end by 5 bases, with 16 bases between. The CDR3 spells CASSQGQRETGDTQYF. The CDR3 DNA is TGCGCCAGCAGCCAAGGGCAGAGGGAGACCGGAGATACGCAGTATTTT.

This rearrangement joins TRBV7-9 to TRBJ2-2, with 7 bases aligning to TRBD1. The V gene end was trimmed by 5 bases and the J gene end by 0 bases; junction bases not matched to a gene: 12. CDR3 size: 18 residues. Looked up from germline, CDR1 is SEHNR and CDR2 is FQNEAQ (reference sequence). For the CDR3, the DNA is TGTGCCAGCAGCCCTTCCCCTTCAGGGGGTCCGAACACCGGGGAGCTGTTTTTT. It codes for CASSPSPSGGPNTGELFF.

With regard to this clonotype: One end of the junction does not line up with germline, which may come from a read error. The chain is built from TRBV13 and TRBJ2-1; D tentatively fits TRBD1 or TRBD2 (6 bases each). The CDR3 length is 15 residues. Looked up from germline, CDR1 is PRHDT and CDR2 is FYEKMQ (reference sequence). CDR3 nucleotides: TGTGCCGGCAGCTTAGGGGGGCTTCTAGGGTATGAGCAGTTCTTC. As protein: CAGSLGGLLGYEQFF.

V is TRBV29-1 and J is TRBJ2-5; tentative D call: TRBD2 (5 bases). The J call may not be correct, given that the DNA end is closer to TRBJ2-7. Germline V gene data show CDR1 as SQVTM and CDR2 as ANQGSEA. The CDR3 spans 12 residues. The CDR3 is CSVDVDRGEQYF. In nucleotides, the CDR3 is TGCAGCGTTGATGTGGATCGGGGCGAGCAGTACTTC.

This clonotype was recorded a few times. This chain joins TRBV27 and TRBJ1-4, with TRBD1 matching 7 bases. The CDR3 sequence is 18 residues long. The trim removed 3 bases at V and 8 bases at J, leaving 18 bases unmatched. CDR1 is MNHEY and CDR2 is SMNVEV in the germline V gene (reference sequence). In nucleotides, the CDR3 is TGTGCCAGCAGTTTCCTTAGACAGGGAGGGGCCCTCGCGGAAAAACTGTTTTTT. This translates into CASSFLRQGGALAEKLFF.

The chain uses TRBV21-1 and TRBJ2-5; the table gives TRBD2 as D, unverified against the DNA. TRBV21-1 is given as a pseudogene. This CDR3 region has 16 residues. The CDR3: CVSRASSGGVQETQYF. CDR3 coding DNA: TGTGTCAGCAGAGCCTCTAGCGGGGGGGTACAAGAGACCCAGTACTTC.

The rearrangement uses TRBV6-5 and TRBJ2-5; D assignment may be TRBD1 or TRBD2 (5 bases each). V dropped 7 bases and J dropped 1 base, with 7 bases sitting between them. CDR1 and CDR2 (germline): MNHEY, SVGAGI. The CDR3 runs 12 residues. The CDR3 DNA reads TGTGCCAGCAAGGGACCCCAAGAGACCCAGTACTTC. Amino acids: CASKGPQETQYF.

This sequence joins TRBV28 and TRBJ1-1; TRBD1 might be the D (5 bases). Between the trimmed V and J ends, which lost 6 bases and 4 bases, there was a span of 15 bases. Germline V gene lookup returns CDR1 MDHEN and CDR2 SYDVKM. The CDR3 is made up of 14 amino acids. CDR3 region: CASSMSGGSTEAFF. CDR3 DNA sequence: TGTGCCAGCAGCATGAGTGGGGGGTCCACTGAAGCTTTCTTT.

This sequence joins TRBV11-3 and TRBJ1-6; no reliable D call. The ends were cut back, 1 base at V and 8 bases at J, with 9 bases in the middle. The CDR3 contains 14 residues. Germline CDR1 and CDR2: SGHNT and YENEEA. CDR3 loop: CASSLGRTDSPLHF. The DNA of the CDR3 is TGTGCCAGCAGCTTAGGCAGGACCGATTCACCCCTCCACTTT. Drawing the rest from reference TRBV11-3 and TRBJ1-6, the complete variable domain is EAGVVQSPRYKIIEKKQPVAFWCNPISGHNTLYWYLQNLGQGPELLIRYENEEAVDDSQLPKDRFSAERLKGVDSTLKIQPAELGDSAVYLCASSLGRTDSPLHFGNGTRLTVT.

The V and J genes are TRBV5-1 and TRBJ2-7; 8 bases are a match to TRBD1. This CDR3 spans 14 amino acids. Germline CDR1 SGHRS, CDR2 YFSETQ. After removal of 4 bases from V and 6 bases from J, the junction contained 9 bases not matched to a gene. DNA of the CDR3: TGCGCCAGCAGCAGCGGACAGGGAATCCGCGAGCAGTACTTC. Amino acids: CASSSGQGIREQYF.

Worth noting for this clonotype: The junction differs from germline at one of its ends, possibly a read error. In DNA, the CDR3 is TGTGCCAGCACCATCGCAGGCCCGTATAGCAATCAGCCCCGGCATTTT. It yields the protein CASTIAGPYSNQPRHF. The gene calls are TRBV7-2 and TRBJ1-5; D gene unclear. CDR1 and CDR2 (germline): SGHTA, FQGNSA. This CDR3 has 16 residues.

About this clonotype itself: The junction does not match germline at one end; this may be a read error. The V call is TRBV28, the J call TRBJ1-2; D unresolved. The germline V gene has CDR1 MDHEN and CDR2 SYDVKM. CDR3 size: 11 residues. The CDR3 here is CASTTNCGYTF. CDR3 nucleotide sequence: TGTGCCAGTACGACAAACTGTGGCTACACCTTC.